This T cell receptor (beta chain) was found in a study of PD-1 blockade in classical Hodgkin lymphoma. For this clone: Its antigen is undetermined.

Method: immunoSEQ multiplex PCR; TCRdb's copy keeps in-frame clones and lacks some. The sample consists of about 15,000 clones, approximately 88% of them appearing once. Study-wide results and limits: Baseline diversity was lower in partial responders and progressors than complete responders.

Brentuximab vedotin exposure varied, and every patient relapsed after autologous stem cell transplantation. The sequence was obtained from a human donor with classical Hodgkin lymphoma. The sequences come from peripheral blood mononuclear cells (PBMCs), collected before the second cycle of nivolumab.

The CDR3 DNA reads TGTGCCAGCAGTTACTCACGTTCAGGGGGTTACGAGCAGTACTTC. Its protein product is CASSYSRSGGYEQYF. This chain uses TRBV6-5 with TRBJ2-7; 7 bases are shared with TRBD1. Germline loops: CDR1 MNHEY, CDR2 SVGAGI. The CDR3 runs to 15 residues. Trimming at V came to 0 bases and at J to 4 bases, leaving 6 bases not matched to a gene.